These T cell receptor beta chains were read from a single sample in a study of T-cell reconstitution after alpha-beta-depleted transplantation in children. TCRdb analysed the PCR reads with MiXCR anew, one entry per CDR3 protein. The table lists about 980,000 distinct CDR3 sequences, under 30% of them singletons. The source material was PBMCs, mostly from graft donor cells, sampled 360 days after TCRalphabeta/CD19-depleted stem cell transplant. Receptors originate from a boy under two years old who had a stem cell transplant for SCID, so the T cells may come from the graft donor. Both conserved end residues are part of each CDR3. The order of the fields is D gene, V gene, J gene, clone size, CDR3 DNA, CDR3 protein. The D gene is left open where the match is weak. Clone size is stated in some rows and not others, as once, few, many or a class when expanded.

>TRBD1|TRBV6-5|TRBJ2-7|many
TGTGCCAGCAGTTACGGGACAGATGGCTCCTACGAGCAGTACTTC
CASSYGTDGSYEQYF
>NA|TRBV7-9|TRBJ1-1|few
TGTGCCAGCAGCTTACCACTCGGGAGAGCTTTCTTT
CASSLPLGRAFF
>TRBD1|TRBV6-2/TRBV6-3|TRBJ2-7|few
TGTGCCAGCAGTTACTCGATAATTTTACCGGGACAGGGGATCTACGAGCAGTACTTC
CASSYSIILPGQGIYEQYF
>TRBD2|TRBV5-6|TRBJ2-1|few
TGTGCCAGCAGCTACCCCGGGACTAGCGGGGGAGATGAGCAGTTCTTC
CASSYPGTSGGDEQFF
>TRBD1|TRBV7-2|TRBJ2-7|few
TGTGCCAGCACTCATCAGGGGCAGGGGGCCTACGAGCAGTACTTC
CASTHQGQGAYEQYF
>NA|TRBV2|TRBJ2-5|few
TGTGCCAGCAGCGCCGCAGTCGATAGTGGAGAGACCCAGTACTTC
CASSAAVDSGETQYF
>NA|TRBV12-3/TRBV12-4|TRBJ1-2|many
TGTGCCAGCAGTTTACGCGGGACCTATGGCTACACCTTC
CASSLRGTYGYTF
>NA|TRBV15|TRBJ1-5|NA
TGTGCCACCAGCAGGCGAGTAGACAGTAATCAGCCCCAGCATTTT
CATSRRVDSNQPQHF
>NA|TRBV12-3/TRBV12-4|TRBJ2-5|NA
TGTGCCAGCAGTTTAAATTCAAGGACTGGGACCCAGTACTTC
CASSLNSRTGTQYF
>TRBD1|TRBV4-1|TRBJ1-5|NA
TGCGCCAGCAGCCAAGATACGAGGGGGCATCAGCCCCAGCATTTT
CASSQDTRGHQPQHF
>NA|TRBV20-1|TRBJ2-3|NA
TGCAGTGCTCCCTCGTGGGGGGGCGAAGATACGCAGTATTTT
CSAPSWGGEDTQYF
>NA|TRBV11-2|TRBJ2-5|few
TGTGCCAGCAGCCCTCTTTGGGGCATGCAAGAGACCCAGTACTTC
CASSPLWGMQETQYF
>NA|TRBV6-1|TRBJ2-3|NA
TGTGCCAGCAGTGAGCCTAGGGGGGACACAGATACGCAGTATTTT
CASSEPRGDTDTQYF
>NA|TRBV5-1|TRBJ2-6|NA
TGCGCCAGCAGCTTGGCCATGGCTGGGGCCAACGTCCTGACTTTC
CASSLAMAGANVLTF
>NA|TRBV5-5|TRBJ1-1|NA
TGTGCCAGCAGCTTGGGCGAAGGTGGTGTCACTGAAGCTTTCTTT
CASSLGEGGVTEAFF
>NA|TRBV2|TRBJ2-6|few
TGTGCCAGCAGCAGTACGGGGCTACATTATTCTGGGGCCAACGTCCTGACTTTC
CASSSTGLHYSGANVLTF
>NA|TRBV15|TRBJ1-4|few
TGTGCCACCAGCGGCCACAGCACAACTAATGAAAAACTGTTTTTT
CATSGHSTTNEKLFF
>NA|TRBV16|TRBJ2-3|few
TGTGCCAGCAGCCAATCAACAAACCACTTAGATACGCAGTATTTT
CASSQSTNHLDTQYF
>NA|TRBV5-1|TRBJ2-7|NA
TGCGCCAGCAGCTTGGGACAGGTAGAGGCCTACGAGCAGTACTTC
CASSLGQVEAYEQYF
>NA|TRBV20-1|TRBJ1-1|few
TGCAGTGCTAGACATGGCAGGCGAGGGGTTGAAGCTTTCTTT
CSARHGRRGVEAFF
>NA|TRBV7-4|TRBJ2-5|NA
TGTGCCAGCAGCGACTGGAGATCCTACTCTAAAGAGACCCAGTACTTC
CASSDWRSYSKETQYF
>NA|TRBV12-3/TRBV12-4|TRBJ2-5|few
TGTGCCAGCAGTTTAGCCCTAGGGGGAGAGACCCAGTACTTC
CASSLALGGETQYF
>NA|TRBV6-5|TRBJ1-5|NA
TGTGCCAGCAGTTACTCGAGCGGGGCCCAGCCCCAGCATTTT
CASSYSSGAQPQHF
>NA|TRBV10-2|TRBJ1-1|NA
TGCGCCAGCAGTGAGTCGAAGGGGGACACTGAAGCTTTCTTT
CASSESKGDTEAFF
>TRBD1|TRBV4-2|TRBJ2-7|few
TGTGCCAGCAGCTGGGGACAGGGGTTCTCCTACGAGCAGTACTTC
CASSWGQGFSYEQYF
>TRBD1|TRBV12-3/TRBV12-4|TRBJ1-2|NA
TGTGCCAGCAGCCACCGGACAGGGCACAACTATGGCTACACCTTC
CASSHRTGHNYGYTF
>TRBD1|TRBV6-5|TRBJ1-3|NA
TGTGCCAGCAGTTACGGGGGGACAGGTAGAAACACCATATATTTT
CASSYGGTGRNTIYF
>TRBD1|TRBV6-1|TRBJ2-2|many
TGTGCCAGCAGTAGGGGGACAGCGAACACCGGGGAGCTGTTTTTT
CASSRGTANTGELFF
>NA|TRBV12-3/TRBV12-4|TRBJ2-7|few
TGTGCCAGCAGGGGGACCGTCCGCTCCTACGAGCAGTACTTC
CASRGTVRSYEQYF
>NA|TRBV5-1|TRBJ2-1|few
TGCGCCAGCAGCTGGGCTATGAGATACAATGAGCAGTTCTTC
CASSWAMRYNEQFF
>NA|TRBV15|TRBJ2-7|few
TGTGCCTCCGCGAAAGAGCGCCGCTCCTACGAGCAGTACTTC
CASAKERRSYEQYF
>NA|TRBV5-6|TRBJ2-1|many
TGTGCCAGCAGCCCCGGGGGTGAGCAGTTCTTC
CASSPGGEQFF
>TRBD1|TRBV7-9|TRBJ2-7|few
TGTGCCAGCAGCTTGGGCCCCGGGACAGGATCCTACGAGCAGTACTTC
CASSLGPGTGSYEQYF